This is a list of T cell receptor beta chains from one sample in a study of T cells in Graves' hyperthyroidism and ophthalmopathy. TCRdb reprocessed the multiplex PCR reads via MiXCR and lists one record per CDR3 protein. The sample has some 760,000 distinct CDR3 sequences; 14% are singletons. Material: blood. The source is a young woman with Graves' hyperthyroidism. CDR3s leave out the opening cysteine and the closing phenylalanine or tryptophan.

CDR3,V,J
ASIRLSSYNEQF,TRBV7-2,TRBJ2-1
SAKRSGSGANVLT,TRBV20-1,TRBJ2-6
ASIIQGDYPSEQY,TRBV27,TRBJ2-7
SARRSSGSFVDEQY,TRBV20-1,TRBJ2-7
AWSETFGGTYNEQF,TRBV30,TRBJ2-1
AWSVHPTPYGYT,TRBV30,TRBJ1-2
ASTRGGTEAF,TRBV2,TRBJ1-1
ASSLGGSKNIQY,TRBV28,TRBJ2-4
ASSALDGTEAF,TRBV6-4,TRBJ1-1
ASSYTPGTATSYEQY,TRBV7-9,TRBJ2-7
ASSYSGTSGQETQY,TRBV6-5,TRBJ2-5
ASRTWTGTLNTEAF,TRBV28,TRBJ1-1
ASSHKGAKNIQY,TRBV14,TRBJ2-4
ASSLATGTAENLNTEAF,TRBV7-6,TRBJ1-1
ASSPTLAGVTDEQF,TRBV7-9,TRBJ2-1
ASSPRRRDTEAF,TRBV4-3,TRBJ1-1
ASSQDSMRQMNTEAF,TRBV4-3,TRBJ1-1
ASSVLGSYNEQF,TRBV19,TRBJ2-1
ASSRDSRYGYT,TRBV27,TRBJ1-2
ASSVAWGGVGQPQH,TRBV7-8,TRBJ1-5
AISEFKGNEQY,TRBV10-3,TRBJ2-7
ASSRRGGPLYGYT,TRBV9,TRBJ1-2
SARRLAGGLITQY,TRBV20-1,TRBJ2-3
ASGRSWWAWGSAEAF,TRBV12-5,TRBJ1-1
ASSPTGEGKTTEAF,TRBV13,TRBJ1-1
ASSLTSSGNEQF,TRBV7-9,TRBJ2-1
ASSLGLAMGNTGELF,TRBV11-2,TRBJ2-2
ASSFRNEQF,TRBV7-9,TRBJ2-1
ASSGGLGRTYEQY,TRBV7-2,TRBJ2-7
SASEGGKSYT,TRBV20-1,TRBJ1-2
ASRPGHNEQF,TRBV12-3/TRBV12-4,TRBJ2-1
ASTRLGGGEETQY,TRBV12-3/TRBV12-4,TRBJ2-5
ASSSSGTVLGYT,TRBV27,TRBJ1-2
ASSKTGENQPQH,TRBV2,TRBJ1-5
ASSTTLMDRDSNQPQH,TRBV28,TRBJ1-5
ASRPGLLRYNEQF,TRBV30,TRBJ2-1
ASLSGTSGSYEQY,TRBV6-5,TRBJ2-7
ASSQEQGAAYEQY,TRBV4-1,TRBJ2-7
ASSWDRDSPLH,TRBV7-9,TRBJ1-6
ASSRQGGNQPQH,TRBV12-3/TRBV12-4,TRBJ1-5
SAREPRGQYEQY,TRBV20-1,TRBJ2-7
ATSTKSRDSGAEQF,TRBV24-1,TRBJ2-1
ASSSFMDSNQPQH,TRBV28,TRBJ1-5
ASSLEFSLSPIDEQF,TRBV7-8,TRBJ2-1
ASSPMDRNTGELF,TRBV12-3/TRBV12-4,TRBJ2-2
ASSAGQGLGYT,TRBV6-2/TRBV6-3,TRBJ1-2
ASSATSRSYQETQY,TRBV3-1,TRBJ2-5
ATSPEGRGEQPQH,TRBV15,TRBJ1-5
ASRPFELLPPYEQY,TRBV28,TRBJ2-7
SARARIDTQY,TRBV20-1,TRBJ2-3
ASSLSSGATDTQY,TRBV7-9,TRBJ2-3
ASKSPGTSGKETQY,TRBV7-2,TRBJ2-5
SVLDTNTEAF,TRBV29-1,TRBJ1-1
ASKPMGFSGANVLT,TRBV3-1,TRBJ2-6
ASSLAGLAGLNEQF,TRBV12-3/TRBV12-4,TRBJ2-1
DPGTSDSTDTQY,TRBV27,TRBJ2-3
ASKDQTGGDQPQH,TRBV2,TRBJ1-5
ASSQDFGGKTSGNTIY,TRBV3-1,TRBJ1-3